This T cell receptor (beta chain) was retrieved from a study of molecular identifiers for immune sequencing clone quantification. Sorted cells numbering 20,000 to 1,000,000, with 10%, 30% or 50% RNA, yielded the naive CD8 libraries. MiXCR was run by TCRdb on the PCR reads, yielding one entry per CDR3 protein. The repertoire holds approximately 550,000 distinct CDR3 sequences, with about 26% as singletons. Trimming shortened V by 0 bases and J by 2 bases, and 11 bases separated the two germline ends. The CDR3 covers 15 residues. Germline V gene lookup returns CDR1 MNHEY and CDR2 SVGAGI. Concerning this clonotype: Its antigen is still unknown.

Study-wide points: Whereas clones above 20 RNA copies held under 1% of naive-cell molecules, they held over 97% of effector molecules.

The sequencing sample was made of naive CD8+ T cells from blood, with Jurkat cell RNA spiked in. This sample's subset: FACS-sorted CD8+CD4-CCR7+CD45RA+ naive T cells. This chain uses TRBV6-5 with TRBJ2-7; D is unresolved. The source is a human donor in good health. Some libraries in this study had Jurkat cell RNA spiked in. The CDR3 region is CASSYSSNSAYEQYF. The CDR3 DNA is TGTGCCAGCAGTTACTCGTCGAACAGCGCCTACGAGCAGTACTTC.